Following are 26 T cell receptor beta chains from one sample sequenced in a study of blood T cell repertoires in COVID-19. Measured with immunoSEQ multiplex PCR; TCRdb has only the in-frame clones, and not every one. Seen here are hundreds of thousands of clones, around 90% observed once, and the top ten hold more than 0.55%. The sample comprised peripheral blood. The receptors come from a human donor in a cohort sampled during active COVID-19.

The table lists this clone with a count of one. For the CDR3, the DNA is TGTGCCAGCAGCCCAACAGGACTAGCACGCAATGAGCAGTTCTTC. Its protein is CASSPTGLARNEQFF. The J gene is TRBJ2-1, the V gene TRBV9, with 8 nucleotides matching TRBD2. With V trimmed by 4 bases and J by 6 bases, 9 bases remained unmatched. CDR3 length: 15 amino acids. In germline, CDR1 is SGDLS, CDR2 YYNGEE.

The chain links TRBV5-1 to TRBJ1-1; 8 bases map to TRBD1. V dropped 0 bases and J dropped 4; count of bases not matched to a gene: 5. The CDR3 runs 15 residues. Germline loops: CDR1 SGHRS, CDR2 YFSETQ. The CDR3 loop is CASSLDRDRLTEAFF. In DNA form, the CDR3 reads TGCGCCAGCAGCTTGGACCGGGACAGGCTCACTGAAGCTTTCTTT.

The rearrangement uses TRBV6-5 and TRBJ2-1, with 7 bases identical to TRBD1. J gave up 1 base and V 4 bases, and 7 bases lay outside the gene matches. The CDR3 spans 16 residues. Germline loops: CDR1 MNHEY, CDR2 SVGAGI. In DNA, the CDR3 is TGTGCCAGCAGTTTTGACAGGGATGTTTCCTACAATGAGCAGTTCTTC. It codes for CASSFDRDVSYNEQFF.

This chain joins TRBV7-2 and TRBJ2-7; 8 positions match TRBD2. CDR3 length: 15 residues. With 3 bases clipped from V and 2 bases from J, the junction kept 6 bases outside the gene matches. Germline CDR1 reads SGHTA; CDR2 reads FQGNSA. CDR3 coding DNA: TGTGCCAGCAGCTTCAGCGGGGGCCCAACCTACGAGCAGTACTTC. Encoded protein: CASSFSGGPTYEQYF.

The gene calls are TRBV5-1 and TRBJ2-1, with D possibly matching TRBD2 (5 bases). V was shortened by 4 bases and J by 5 bases, with 19 bases between the two germline ends. Germline CDR1 reads SGHRS; CDR2 reads YFSETQ. CDR3 length: 16 amino acids. The CDR3 reads CASSLRPLGSNNEQFF. CDR3 bases: TGCGCCAGCAGCCTAAGACCTCTAGGGAGTAACAATGAGCAGTTCTTC.

This chain uses TRBV7-2 with TRBJ1-6; D might be TRBD1 (5 bases). V dropped 5 bases and J dropped 7 bases, with 18 bases sitting between them. The germline CDR1 and CDR2 sequences are SGHTA and FQGNSA. The CDR3 extends over 16 amino acids. This CDR3 is CASSPAWGAGNSPLHF. CDR3 in DNA: TGTGCCAGCAGCCCGGCATGGGGCGCGGGGAATTCACCCCTCCACTTT. Together with reference TRBV7-2 and TRBJ1-6, the CDR3 gives the full variable domain: GAGVSQSPSNKVTEKGKDVELRCDPISGHTALYWYRQSLGQGLEFLIYFQGNSAPDKSGLPSDRFSAERTGGSVSTLTIQRTQQEDSAVYLCASSPAWGAGNSPLHFGNGTRLTVT.

This clone was recorded only once. The junction departs from germline at one end; a sequencing error may be responsible. The genes are TRBV11-3 and TRBJ1-1, with D tentatively TRBD1 (6 bases). This CDR3 has 14 residues. The V gene's germline CDR1 is SGHNT and CDR2 YENEEA. The CDR3 spells CASSLDRLHSEAFF. CDR3 nucleotide sequence: TGTGCCAGCAGCCTAGACAGGCTTCACTCTGAAGCTTTCTTT.

The V gene is TRBV4-1, the J gene TRBJ2-1; the match to TRBD1 covers 9 bases. After removal of 4 bases from V and 6 bases from J, the junction contained 7 bases not matched to a gene. Germline CDR1 MGHRA, CDR2 YSYEKL. The CDR3 runs 15 residues. CDR3 amino acids: CASSLLGTGINEQFF. Written as DNA, the CDR3 is TGCGCCAGCAGCCTTCTCGGGACAGGGATCAATGAGCAGTTCTTC.

The V gene is TRBV4-3, the J gene TRBJ2-7; no clear D. Germline V gene data show CDR1 as LGHNA and CDR2 as YSLEER. V shed 0 bases and J shed 1 base, with 10 bases lying between them. This CDR3 is 15 amino acids long. The CDR3 loop is CASSQDIEPSYEQYF. CDR3 nucleotide sequence: TGCGCCAGCAGCCAAGATATCGAGCCTTCCTACGAGCAGTACTTC.

The chain carries TRBV6-6 and TRBJ1-5; D gene ambiguous. Germline V lookup: CDR1 MNHNY, CDR2 SVGAGI (reference sequence). The length of the CDR3 is 13 residues. With 3 bases removed from V and 4 bases from J, the gap between germline ends came to 7 bases. This CDR3 is CASSYSVNQPQHF. Written as DNA, the CDR3 is TGTGCCAGCAGTTATTCGGTTAATCAGCCCCAGCATTTT.

CDR3 bases: TGTGCCAGCAGCGTAGGACAGGCCCTAGAAGCTTTCTTT. This codes for CASSVGQALEAFF. The chain recombines TRBV9 with TRBJ1-1, with a possible D match to TRBD1 (6 bases). Germline CDR1 and CDR2: SGDLS and YYNGEE. The V and J ends lost 0 bases and 8 bases respectively, with 11 bases between them. The CDR3 consists of 13 residues.

The V call is TRBV7-9, the J call TRBJ1-2, with unresolved D. CDR3 length: 14 residues. Per the germline V gene, CDR1 is SEHNR and CDR2 is FQNEAQ (reference sequence). V was clipped by 0 bases and J by 7 bases, with 12 bases between them. CDR3 nucleotide sequence: TGTGCCAGCAGCTTAGCCACCGGGAAGAGTGGCTACACCTTC. The encoded protein is CASSLATGKSGYTF.

On this clone: A junction boundary mismatches the germline segment, possibly from a read error. The chain is built from TRBV11-2 and TRBJ1-6; D unclear. Germline V CDR1 and CDR2: SGHAT, FQNNGV. The CDR3 is made up of 15 amino acids. CDR3 amino acids: CASSLEAGYTSPLHF. The CDR3 DNA is TGTGCCAGCAGCTTAGAGGCGGGGTATACTTCACCCCTCCACTTT.

V and J are TRBV9 and TRBJ1-1, with 8 bases lining up with TRBD1. V lost 2 bases and J lost 1; bases outside the gene matches: 4. There are 15 residues in the CDR3. Per the germline V gene, CDR1 is SGDLS and CDR2 is YYNGEE. The CDR3 sequence: CASSVPQGGNTEAFF. The CDR3 nucleotides read TGTGCCAGCAGCGTCCCACAGGGGGGGAACACTGAAGCTTTCTTT.

The gene calls are TRBV12-3 or TRBV12-4 and TRBJ2-5; no reliable D call. CDR3 size: 13 residues. V shed 0 bases and J shed 5 bases, with 7 bases lying between them. DNA for the CDR3: TGTGCCAGCAGTTTAGCCAGCGTGGAGACCCAGTACTTC. As protein: CASSLASVETQYF.

The genes are TRBV19 and TRBJ1-1, with D maybe TRBD1 (5 bases). This CDR3 is built from 13 residues. Trimming left V 5 bases short and J 8 bases short, with 15 bases between. Per germline, CDR1 LNHDA and CDR2 SQIVND (reference sequence). CDR3 in amino acids: CASSFRARIEAFF. The CDR3 nucleotides read TGTGCCAGTAGTTTCAGGGCCCGTATCGAAGCTTTCTTT.

The rearrangement links TRBV5-4 to TRBJ1-2; weak D call: TRBD1 (6 bases). The CDR3 is 13 residues long. Germline V gene sequence: CDR1 SGHNT, CDR2 YYREEE (reference sequence). V lost 4 bases and J lost 6, with 13 bases in between. CDR3 loop: CASSLGQTDGYTF. CDR3 bases: TGTGCCAGCAGCCTTGGACAGACCGATGGCTACACCTTC.

The J gene is TRBJ1-1, the V gene TRBV29-1, with D possibly matching TRBD1 (6 bases). Trimming cost V 4 bases and J 6 bases, with 18 bases left between them. The CDR3 covers 14 residues. Looked up from germline, CDR1 is SQVTM and CDR2 is ANQGSEA. CDR3 sequence reads: CSVGRDNTGSEAFF. In nucleotides, the CDR3 is TGCAGCGTTGGAAGGGACAACACGGGGTCTGAAGCTTTCTTT.

The chain employs TRBV6-5 and TRBJ2-3, with D possibly TRBD2 on 6 matching bases. V was shortened by 10 bases and J by 3 bases, with 20 bases between the two germline ends. The germline CDR1 and CDR2 sequences are MNHEY and SVGAGI. The CDR3 totals 15 residues. The CDR3 region has the DNA TGTGCCAACGTTGATGGGGGGACGCTGACAGATACGCAGTATTTT. Amino acid sequence: CANVDGGTLTDTQYF.

By share, this clone counts as medium-sized (0.01 to 0.1%). The rearrangement joins TRBV5-4 to TRBJ1-1; no definite D call. The CDR3 is made up of 13 amino acids. CDR1 is SGHNT and CDR2 is YYREEE in the germline V gene (reference sequence). V shed 4 bases and J shed 1 base, with 8 bases lying between them. Written as DNA, the CDR3 is TGTGCCAGCAGCGCGACACCGAACACTGAAGCTTTCTTT. Translated, it gives CASSATPNTEAFF.

The chain carries TRBV12-3 or TRBV12-4 and TRBJ1-1; D is uncertain. This CDR3 contains 13 residues. Trimming pared 8 bases from V and 1 base from J, leaving 11 bases between. The CDR3 loop reads CASGDSGNTEAFF. For the CDR3, the DNA is TGTGCCAGCGGCGACTCTGGGAACACTGAAGCTTTCTTT.

This chain connects TRBV3-1 (or the pseudogene TRBV3-2) to TRBJ2-3, with D perhaps TRBD2 (6 bases). The germline V and J ends were trimmed by 2 bases and 6 bases, with 12 bases remaining between them. Germline lookup yields CDR1 LGHDT and CDR2 YNNKEL (reference sequence). The CDR3 has 14 amino acids. CDR3 sequence (DNA): TGTGCCAGCAGCCAAAGTCGGGCGGGGGATACGCAGTATTTT. Its translation: CASSQSRAGDTQYF.

V and J are TRBV27 and TRBJ2-7; 8 bases align to TRBD2. V shed 6 bases, J shed 1 base, and the junction held 5 bases outside the gene matches. CDR1 MNHEY and CDR2 SMNVEV come from the germline V gene (reference sequence). This CDR3 region has 14 residues. The CDR3 DNA sequence: TGTGCCAGCAGCCGGGGGGGGCGATCCTACGAGCAGTACTTC. Encoded protein: CASSRGGRSYEQYF.

The DNA of the CDR3 is TGCAGCGTTGAACCACAGGCGCGAGCTTTCTTT. The encoded protein is CSVEPQARAFF. V and J are TRBV29-1 and TRBJ1-1, with TRBD1 as a possible D gene (5 bases). The V gene lost 2 bases and the J gene lost 10 bases, with 11 bases spanning the gap. Per the germline V gene, CDR1 is SQVTM and CDR2 is ANQGSEA. The CDR3 runs 11 residues.

The rearrangement links TRBV15 to TRBJ1-2; D possibly corresponds to TRBD1 (6 bases). Per germline, CDR1 LNHNV and CDR2 YYDKDF (reference sequence). This CDR3 spans 13 amino acids. V was shortened by 5 bases and J by 3 bases, with 10 bases between the two germline ends. The DNA for the CDR3 is TGTGCCACCAGCTCCAGGGGCGACTATGGCTACACCTTC. This encodes CATSSRGDYGYTF. The variable domain in full, completed from reference TRBV15 and TRBJ1-2, reads DAMVIQNPRYQVTQFGKPVTLSCSQTLNHNVMYWYQQKSSQAPKLLFHYYDKDFNNEADTPDNFQSRRPNTSFCFLDIRSPGLGDTAMYLCATSSRGDYGYTFGSGTRLTVV.

This clone was seen only a few times. The chain joins TRBV5-1 to TRBJ1-4, with 10 bases aligning to TRBD1. V was clipped by 2 bases and J by 8 bases; unmatched bases: 3. Germline CDR1 reads SGHRS; CDR2 reads YFSETQ. The CDR3 is 14 residues long. CDR3 sequence (DNA): TGCGCCAGCAGCTTTGGACAGGGGGTCGAAAAACTGTTTTTT. Protein: CASSFGQGVEKLFF.